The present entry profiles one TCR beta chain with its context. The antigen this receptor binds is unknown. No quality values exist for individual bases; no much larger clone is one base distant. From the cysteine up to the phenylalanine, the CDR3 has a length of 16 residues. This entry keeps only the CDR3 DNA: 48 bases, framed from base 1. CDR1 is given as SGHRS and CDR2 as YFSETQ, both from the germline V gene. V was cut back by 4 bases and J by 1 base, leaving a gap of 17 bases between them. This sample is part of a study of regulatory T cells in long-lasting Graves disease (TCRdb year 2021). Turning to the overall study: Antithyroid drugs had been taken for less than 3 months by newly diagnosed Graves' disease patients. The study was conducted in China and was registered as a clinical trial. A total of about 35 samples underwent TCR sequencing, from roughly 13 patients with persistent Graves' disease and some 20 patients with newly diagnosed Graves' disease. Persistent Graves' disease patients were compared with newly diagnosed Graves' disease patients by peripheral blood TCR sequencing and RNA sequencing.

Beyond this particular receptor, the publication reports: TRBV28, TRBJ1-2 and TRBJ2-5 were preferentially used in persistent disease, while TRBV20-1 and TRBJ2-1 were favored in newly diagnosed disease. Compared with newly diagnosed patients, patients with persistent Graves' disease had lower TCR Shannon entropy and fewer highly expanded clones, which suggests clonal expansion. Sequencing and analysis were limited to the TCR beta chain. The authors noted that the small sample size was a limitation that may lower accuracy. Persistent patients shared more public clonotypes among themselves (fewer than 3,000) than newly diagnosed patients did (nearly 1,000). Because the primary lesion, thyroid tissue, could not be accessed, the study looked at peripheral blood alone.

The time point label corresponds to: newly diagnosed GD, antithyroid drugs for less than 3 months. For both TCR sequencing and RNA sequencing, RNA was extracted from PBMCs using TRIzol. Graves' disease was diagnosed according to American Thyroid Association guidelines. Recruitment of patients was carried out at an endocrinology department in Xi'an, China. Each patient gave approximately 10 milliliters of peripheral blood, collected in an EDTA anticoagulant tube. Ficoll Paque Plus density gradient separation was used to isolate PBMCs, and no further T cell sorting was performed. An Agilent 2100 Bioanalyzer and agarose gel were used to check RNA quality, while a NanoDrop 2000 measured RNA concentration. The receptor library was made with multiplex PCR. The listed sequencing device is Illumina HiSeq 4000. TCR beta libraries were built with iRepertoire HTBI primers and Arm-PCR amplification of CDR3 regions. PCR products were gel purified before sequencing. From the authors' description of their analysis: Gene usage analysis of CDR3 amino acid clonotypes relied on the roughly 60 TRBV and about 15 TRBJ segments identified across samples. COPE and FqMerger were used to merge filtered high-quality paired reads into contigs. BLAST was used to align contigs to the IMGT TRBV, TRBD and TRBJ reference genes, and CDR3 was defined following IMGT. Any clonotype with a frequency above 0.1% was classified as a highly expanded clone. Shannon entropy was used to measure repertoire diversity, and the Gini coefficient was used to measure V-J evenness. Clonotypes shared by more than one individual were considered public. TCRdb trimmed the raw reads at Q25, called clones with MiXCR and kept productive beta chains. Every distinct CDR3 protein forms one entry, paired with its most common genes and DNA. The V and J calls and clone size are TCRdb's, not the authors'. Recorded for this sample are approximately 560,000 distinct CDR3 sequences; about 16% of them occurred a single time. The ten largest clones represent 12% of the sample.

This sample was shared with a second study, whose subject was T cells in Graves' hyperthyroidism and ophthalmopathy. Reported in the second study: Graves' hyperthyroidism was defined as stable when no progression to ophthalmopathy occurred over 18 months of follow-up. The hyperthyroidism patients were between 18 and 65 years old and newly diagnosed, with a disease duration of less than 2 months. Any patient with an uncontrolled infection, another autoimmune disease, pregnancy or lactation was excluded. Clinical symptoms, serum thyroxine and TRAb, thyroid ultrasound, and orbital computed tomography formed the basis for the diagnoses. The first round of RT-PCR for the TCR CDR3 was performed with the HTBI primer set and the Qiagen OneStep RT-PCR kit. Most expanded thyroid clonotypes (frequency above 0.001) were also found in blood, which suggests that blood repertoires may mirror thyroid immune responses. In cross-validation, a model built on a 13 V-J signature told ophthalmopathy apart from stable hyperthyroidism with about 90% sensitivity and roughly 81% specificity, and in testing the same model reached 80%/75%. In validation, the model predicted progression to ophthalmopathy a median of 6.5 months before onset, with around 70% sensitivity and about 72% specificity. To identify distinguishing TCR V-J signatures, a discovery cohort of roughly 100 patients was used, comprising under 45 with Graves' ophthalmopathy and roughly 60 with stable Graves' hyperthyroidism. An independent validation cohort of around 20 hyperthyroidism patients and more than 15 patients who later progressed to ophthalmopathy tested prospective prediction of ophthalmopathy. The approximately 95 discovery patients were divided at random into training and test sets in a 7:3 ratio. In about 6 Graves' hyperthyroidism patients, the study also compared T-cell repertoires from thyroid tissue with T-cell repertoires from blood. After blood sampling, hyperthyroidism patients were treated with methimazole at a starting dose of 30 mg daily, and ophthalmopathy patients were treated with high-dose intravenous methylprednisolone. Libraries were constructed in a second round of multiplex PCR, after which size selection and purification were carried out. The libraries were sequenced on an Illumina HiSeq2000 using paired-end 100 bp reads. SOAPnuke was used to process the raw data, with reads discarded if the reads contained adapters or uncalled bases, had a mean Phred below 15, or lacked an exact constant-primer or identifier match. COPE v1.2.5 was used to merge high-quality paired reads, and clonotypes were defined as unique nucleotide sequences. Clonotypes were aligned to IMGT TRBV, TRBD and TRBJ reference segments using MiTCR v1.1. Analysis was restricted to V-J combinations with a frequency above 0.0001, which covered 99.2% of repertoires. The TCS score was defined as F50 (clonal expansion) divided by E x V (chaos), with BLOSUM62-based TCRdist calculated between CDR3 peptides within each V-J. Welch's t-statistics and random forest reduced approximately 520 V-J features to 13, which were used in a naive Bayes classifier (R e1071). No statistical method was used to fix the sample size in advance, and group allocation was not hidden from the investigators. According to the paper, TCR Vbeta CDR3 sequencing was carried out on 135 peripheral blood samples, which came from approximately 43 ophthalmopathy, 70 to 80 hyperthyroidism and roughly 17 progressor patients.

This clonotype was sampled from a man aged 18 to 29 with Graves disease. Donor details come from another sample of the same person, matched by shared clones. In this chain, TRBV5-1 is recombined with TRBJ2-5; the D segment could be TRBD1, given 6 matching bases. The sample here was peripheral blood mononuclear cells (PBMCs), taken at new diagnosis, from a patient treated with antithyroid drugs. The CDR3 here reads CASSRQATQLQETQYF. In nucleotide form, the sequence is TGCGCCAGCAGCCGACAGGCAACTCAACTCCAAGAGACCCAGTACTTC.